This T cell receptor (beta chain) was retrieved from a study of OX40 agonist ivuxolimab in advanced cancers. From germline, CDR1 is SNHLY and CDR2 FYNNEI. This CDR3 is built from 15 residues. V shed 4 bases and J 12 bases; nucleotides not matched to a gene: 16. Data came from immunoSEQ multiplex PCR; TCRdb stores just in-frame clones and leaves some out. Found here are under 85,000 clones, about 94% of them singletons; the top ten hold about 11%. The chain couples TRBV2 to TRBJ1-2, with 8 bases lining up with TRBD1. This TCR was sampled from an adult with an advanced solid tumor such as melanoma, head and neck, liver or kidney cancer. The sample in question was CD4+ or CD8+ T cells sorted from blood, obtained in a trial of the OX40 agonist ivuxolimab. Here the CDR3 DNA reads TGTGCCAGCAGTGGGGCCGTCGGGACAGGCCATGAAAACACCTTC. This gives the protein CASSGAVGTGHENTF.